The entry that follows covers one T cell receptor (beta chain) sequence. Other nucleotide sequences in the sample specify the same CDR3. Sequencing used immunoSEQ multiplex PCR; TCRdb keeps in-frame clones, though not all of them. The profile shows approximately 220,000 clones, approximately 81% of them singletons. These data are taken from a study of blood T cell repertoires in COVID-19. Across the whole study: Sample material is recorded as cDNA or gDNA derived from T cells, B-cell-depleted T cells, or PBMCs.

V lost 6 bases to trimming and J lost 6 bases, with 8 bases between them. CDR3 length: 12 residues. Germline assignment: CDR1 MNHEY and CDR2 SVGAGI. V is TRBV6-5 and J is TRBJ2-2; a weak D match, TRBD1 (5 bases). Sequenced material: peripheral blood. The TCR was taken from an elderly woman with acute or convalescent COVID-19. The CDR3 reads CASRQGSGELFF. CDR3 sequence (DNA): TGTGCCAGCAGGCAGGGTTCCGGGGAGCTGTTTTTT.